A single sample gave rise to the 8 T cell receptor beta chains below, sequenced in a study of OX40 agonist ivuxolimab in advanced cancers. TCRdb's copy holds only in-frame clones and misses some; the assay was immunoSEQ multiplex PCR. The sample yields tens of thousands of clones, approximately 86% seen once. The starting material was CD4+ or CD8+ T cells sorted from blood, obtained in a trial of the OX40 agonist ivuxolimab. These receptors all stem from an adult with an advanced solid tumor such as melanoma, head and neck, liver or kidney cancer.

This chain connects TRBV10-1 to TRBJ2-1; D not resolved. Germline CDR1 is WNHNN and CDR2 is SYGVQD (reference sequence). The CDR3 spans 13 residues. V gave up 7 bases and J gave up 0 bases, with 7 bases separating them. The CDR3 is CASTKSSYNEQFF. CDR3 nucleotides: TGCGCCAGCACTAAAAGCTCCTACAATGAGCAGTTCTTC.

The chain employs TRBV7-9 and TRBJ2-5; 7 positions match TRBD1. The last part of the DNA fits TRBJ2-7 better; the J call may be wrong. CDR1 and CDR2 from the germline V gene are SEHNR and FQNEAQ (reference sequence). This CDR3 has 15 residues. Here the CDR3 DNA reads TGTGCCAGCAGCTTAGAAGGGGGCAGGGGATACGAGCAGTACTTC. It translates to CASSLEGGRGYEQYF.

This clone was observed a few times. CDR3 DNA: TGTGCCAGCAGTTACTCAGGGACTTACACTGAAGCTTTCTTT. This encodes CASSYSGTYTEAFF. This sequence joins TRBV6-5 and TRBJ1-1, with a weak D call TRBD1 (5 bases). The CDR3 extends over 14 amino acids. Germline CDR1 reads MNHEY; CDR2 reads SVGAGI. Deletions cut 0 bases from V and 3 bases from J, with 8 bases between.

The V gene is TRBV19, the J gene TRBJ2-5; tentatively, D is TRBD2 (6 bases). Germline V gives CDR1 LNHDA, CDR2 SQIVND (reference sequence). This CDR3 spans 14 amino acids. V was clipped by 4 bases and J by 2 bases, with 11 bases between them. CDR3 DNA sequence: TGTGCCAGTAGTACGCGGGACTTTCAAGAGACCCAGTACTTC. Amino acid sequence: CASSTRDFQETQYF.

The chain is built from TRBV7-2 and TRBJ1-2; TRBD1 matches at 9 bases. V shed 5 bases, J shed 5 bases, and the junction held 6 bases outside the gene matches. In germline, CDR1 is SGHTA, CDR2 FQGNSA. The CDR3 loop spans 14 amino acids. The CDR3 is CASSKGQGLYGYTF. The CDR3 DNA follows: TGTGCCAGCAGCAAGGGACAGGGACTTTATGGCTACACCTTC.

V and J are TRBV10-1 and TRBJ2-3; either TRBD1 or TRBD2 may supply D (6 bases each). The CDR3 is 14 amino acids. Trimming removed 5 bases at V and 6 bases at J, with 15 bases between. Germline V gene data show CDR1 as WNHNN and CDR2 as SYGVQD (reference sequence). CDR3 sequence (DNA): TGCGCCAGCAGTTCCGGGGGCCTAAGGGATACGCAGTATTTT. Its translation: CASSSGGLRDTQYF.

This chain connects TRBV5-1 to TRBJ2-7; the match to TRBD1 covers 11 bases. The trim removed 2 bases at V and 5 bases at J, leaving 9 bases unmatched. This CDR3 contains 16 residues. Looked up from germline, CDR1 is SGHRS and CDR2 is YFSETQ. This CDR3 is CASSFGRTGGDDEQYF. The DNA for the CDR3 is TGCGCCAGCAGCTTTGGACGGACAGGGGGCGATGACGAGCAGTACTTC.

The gene calls are TRBV7-6 and TRBJ1-2; 9 nucleotides agree with TRBD1. CDR3 length: 13 residues. Trimming cost V 6 bases and J 8 bases; bases outside gene matches: 7. The germline CDR1 and CDR2 sequences are SGHVS and FNYEAQ. CDR3 residues: CASSSQGAGGYTF. The CDR3 region has the DNA TGTGCCAGCAGTTCACAGGGGGCGGGAGGCTACACCTTC. Variable domain in full (rest from reference TRBV7-6 and TRBJ1-2): GAGVSQSPRYKVTKRGQDVALRCDPISGHVSLYWYRQALGQGPEFLTYFNYEAQQDKSGLPNDRFSAERPEGSISTLTIQRTEQRDSAMYRCASSSQGAGGYTFGSGTRLTVV.